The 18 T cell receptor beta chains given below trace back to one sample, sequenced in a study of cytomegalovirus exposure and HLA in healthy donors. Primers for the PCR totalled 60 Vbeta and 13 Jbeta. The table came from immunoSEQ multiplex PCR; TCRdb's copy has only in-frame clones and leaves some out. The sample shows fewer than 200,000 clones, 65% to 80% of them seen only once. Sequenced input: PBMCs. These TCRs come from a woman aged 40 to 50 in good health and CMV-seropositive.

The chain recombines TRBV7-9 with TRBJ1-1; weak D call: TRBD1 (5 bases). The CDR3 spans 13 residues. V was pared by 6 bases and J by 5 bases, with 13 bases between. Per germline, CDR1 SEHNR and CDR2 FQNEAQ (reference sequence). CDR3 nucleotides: TGTGCCAGCAGAGAGAACGGGGGGACTGAAGCTTTCTTT. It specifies CASRENGGTEAFF.

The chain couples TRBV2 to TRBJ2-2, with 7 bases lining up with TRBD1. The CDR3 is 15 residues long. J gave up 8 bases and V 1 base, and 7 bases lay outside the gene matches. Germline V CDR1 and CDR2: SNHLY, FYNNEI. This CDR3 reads CASSEEDRPWGELFF. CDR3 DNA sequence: TGTGCCAGCAGTGAAGAGGACAGGCCATGGGGGGAGCTGTTTTTT. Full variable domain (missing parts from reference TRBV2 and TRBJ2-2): EPEVTQTPSHQVTQMGQEVILRCVPISNHLYFYWYRQILGQKVEFLVSFYNNEISEKSEIFDDQFSVERPDGSNFTLKIRSTKLEDSAMYFCASSEEDRPWGELFFGEGSRLTVL.

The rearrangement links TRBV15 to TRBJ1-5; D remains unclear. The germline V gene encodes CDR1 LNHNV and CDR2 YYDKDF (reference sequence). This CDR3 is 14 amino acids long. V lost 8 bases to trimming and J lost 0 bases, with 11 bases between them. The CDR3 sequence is CATEHIYSNQPQHF. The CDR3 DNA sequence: TGTGCCACCGAGCATATCTATAGCAATCAGCCCCAGCATTTT. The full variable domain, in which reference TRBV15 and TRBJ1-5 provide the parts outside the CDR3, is DAMVIQNPRYQVTQFGKPVTLSCSQTLNHNVMYWYQQKSSQAPKLLFHYYDKDFNNEADTPDNFQSRRPNTSFCFLDIRSPGLGDTAMYLCATEHIYSNQPQHFGDGTRLSIL.

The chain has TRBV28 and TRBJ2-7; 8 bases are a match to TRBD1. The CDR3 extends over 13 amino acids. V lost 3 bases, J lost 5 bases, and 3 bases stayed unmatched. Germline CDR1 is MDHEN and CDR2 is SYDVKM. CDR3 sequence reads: CASSLTGAHEQYF. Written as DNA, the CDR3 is TGTGCCAGCAGTTTGACAGGGGCCCACGAGCAGTACTTC.

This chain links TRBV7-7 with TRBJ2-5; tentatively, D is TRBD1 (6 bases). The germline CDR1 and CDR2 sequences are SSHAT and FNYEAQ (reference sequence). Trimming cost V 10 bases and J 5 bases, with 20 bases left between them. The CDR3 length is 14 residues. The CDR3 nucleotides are TGTGCCACTGCAGGACAGCCCGTTATGGAGACCCAGTACTTC. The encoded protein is CATAGQPVMETQYF.

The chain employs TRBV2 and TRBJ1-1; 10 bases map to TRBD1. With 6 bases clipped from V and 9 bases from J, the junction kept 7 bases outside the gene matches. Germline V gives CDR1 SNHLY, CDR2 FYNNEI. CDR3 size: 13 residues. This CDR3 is CASSGGTGVQAFF. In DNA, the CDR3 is TGTGCCAGCAGCGGAGGGACAGGGGTTCAAGCTTTCTTT. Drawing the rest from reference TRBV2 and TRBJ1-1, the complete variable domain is EPEVTQTPSHQVTQMGQEVILRCVPISNHLYFYWYRQILGQKVEFLVSFYNNEISEKSEIFDDQFSVERPDGSNFTLKIRSTKLEDSAMYFCASSGGTGVQAFFGQGTRLTVV.

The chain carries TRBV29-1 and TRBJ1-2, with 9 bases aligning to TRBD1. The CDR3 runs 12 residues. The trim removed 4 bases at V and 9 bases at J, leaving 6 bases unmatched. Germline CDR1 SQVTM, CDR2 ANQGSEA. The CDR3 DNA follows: TGCAGCGTTGTGACACAGGGGGCTAGCTACACCTTC. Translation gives CSVVTQGASYTF.

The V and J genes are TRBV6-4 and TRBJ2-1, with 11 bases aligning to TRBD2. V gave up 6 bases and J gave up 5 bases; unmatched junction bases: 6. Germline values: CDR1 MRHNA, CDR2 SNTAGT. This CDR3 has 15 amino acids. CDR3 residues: CASSPGLAAHNEQFF. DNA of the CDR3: TGTGCCAGCAGCCCGGGACTAGCGGCCCACAATGAGCAGTTCTTC.

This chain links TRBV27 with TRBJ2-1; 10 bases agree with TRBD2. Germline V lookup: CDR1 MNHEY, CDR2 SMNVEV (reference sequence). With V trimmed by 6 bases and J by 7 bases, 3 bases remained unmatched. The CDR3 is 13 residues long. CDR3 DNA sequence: TGTGCCAGCAGGATTAGCGGGAGGAATGAGCAGTTCTTC. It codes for CASRISGRNEQFF.

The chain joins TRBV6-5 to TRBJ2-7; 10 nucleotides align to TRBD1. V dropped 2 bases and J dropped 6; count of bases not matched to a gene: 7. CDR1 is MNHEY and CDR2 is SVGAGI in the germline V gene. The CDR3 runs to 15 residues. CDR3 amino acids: CASSYQRDRGSEQYF. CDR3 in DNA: TGTGCCAGCAGTTACCAACGGGACAGGGGATCCGAGCAGTACTTC.

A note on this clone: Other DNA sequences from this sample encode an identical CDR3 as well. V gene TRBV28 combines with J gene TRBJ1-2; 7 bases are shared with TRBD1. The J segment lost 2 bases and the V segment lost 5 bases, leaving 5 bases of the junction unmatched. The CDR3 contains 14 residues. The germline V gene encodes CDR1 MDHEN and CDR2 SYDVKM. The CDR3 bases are TGTGCCAGCAGTCCCGGGACAGCCAACTATGGCTACACCTTC. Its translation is CASSPGTANYGYTF.

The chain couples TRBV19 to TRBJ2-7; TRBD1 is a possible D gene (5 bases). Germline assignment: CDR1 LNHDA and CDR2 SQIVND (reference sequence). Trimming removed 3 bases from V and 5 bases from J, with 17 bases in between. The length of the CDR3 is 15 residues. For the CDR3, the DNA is TGTGCCAGTAGTATTGCAGGGAATGGTTGGAACGAGCAGTACTTC. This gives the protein CASSIAGNGWNEQYF. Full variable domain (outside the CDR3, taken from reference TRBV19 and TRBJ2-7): DGGITQSPKYLFRKEGQNVTLSCEQNLNHDAMYWYRQDPGQGLRLIYYSQIVNDFQKGDIAEGYSVSREKKESFPLTVTSAQKNPTAFYLCASSIAGNGWNEQYFGPGTRLTVT.

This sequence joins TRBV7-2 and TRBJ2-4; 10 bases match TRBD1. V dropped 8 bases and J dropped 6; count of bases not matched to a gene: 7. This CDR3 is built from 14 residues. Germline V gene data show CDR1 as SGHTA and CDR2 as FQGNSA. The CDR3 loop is CASGQGDPRNIQYF. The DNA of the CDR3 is TGTGCCAGCGGACAGGGGGACCCTAGAAACATTCAGTACTTC.

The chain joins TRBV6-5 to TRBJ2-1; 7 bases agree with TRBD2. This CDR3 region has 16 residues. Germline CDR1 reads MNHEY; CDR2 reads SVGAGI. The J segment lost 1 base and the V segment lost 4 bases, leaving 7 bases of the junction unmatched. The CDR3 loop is CASSSRLAGSYNEQFF. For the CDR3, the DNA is TGTGCCAGCAGTTCGCGTTTAGCGGGTTCCTACAATGAGCAGTTCTTC.

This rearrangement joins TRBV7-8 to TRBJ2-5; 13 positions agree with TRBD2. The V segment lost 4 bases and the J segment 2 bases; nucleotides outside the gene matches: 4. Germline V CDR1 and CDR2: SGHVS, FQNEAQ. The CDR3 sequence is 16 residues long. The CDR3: CASSSGTSGVQETQYF. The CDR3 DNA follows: TGTGCCAGCAGCTCAGGGACTAGCGGGGTACAAGAGACCCAGTACTTC.

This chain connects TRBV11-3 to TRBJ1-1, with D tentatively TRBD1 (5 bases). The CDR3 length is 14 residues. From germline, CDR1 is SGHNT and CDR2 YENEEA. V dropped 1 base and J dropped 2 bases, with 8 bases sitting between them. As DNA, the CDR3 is TGTGCCAGCAGCTTAGGACAGTACAACACTGAAGCTTTCTTT. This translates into CASSLGQYNTEAFF.

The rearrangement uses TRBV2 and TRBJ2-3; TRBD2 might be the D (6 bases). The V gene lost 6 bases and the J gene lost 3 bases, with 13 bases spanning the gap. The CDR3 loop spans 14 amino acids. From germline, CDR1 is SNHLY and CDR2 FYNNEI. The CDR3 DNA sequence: TGTGCCAGCAGGGTCGGGGGTGGAACAGATACGCAGTATTTT. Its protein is CASRVGGGTDTQYF. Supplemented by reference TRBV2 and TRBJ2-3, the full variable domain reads EPEVTQTPSHQVTQMGQEVILRCVPISNHLYFYWYRQILGQKVEFLVSFYNNEISEKSEIFDDQFSVERPDGSNFTLKIRSTKLEDSAMYFCASRVGGGTDTQYFGPGTRLTVL.

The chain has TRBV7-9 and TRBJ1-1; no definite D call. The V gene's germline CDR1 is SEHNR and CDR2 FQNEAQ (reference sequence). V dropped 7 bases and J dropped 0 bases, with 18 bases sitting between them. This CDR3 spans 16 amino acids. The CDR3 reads CASNGGSLMMNTEAFF. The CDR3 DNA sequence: TGTGCCAGCAACGGCGGCTCCCTGATGATGAACACTGAAGCTTTCTTT.